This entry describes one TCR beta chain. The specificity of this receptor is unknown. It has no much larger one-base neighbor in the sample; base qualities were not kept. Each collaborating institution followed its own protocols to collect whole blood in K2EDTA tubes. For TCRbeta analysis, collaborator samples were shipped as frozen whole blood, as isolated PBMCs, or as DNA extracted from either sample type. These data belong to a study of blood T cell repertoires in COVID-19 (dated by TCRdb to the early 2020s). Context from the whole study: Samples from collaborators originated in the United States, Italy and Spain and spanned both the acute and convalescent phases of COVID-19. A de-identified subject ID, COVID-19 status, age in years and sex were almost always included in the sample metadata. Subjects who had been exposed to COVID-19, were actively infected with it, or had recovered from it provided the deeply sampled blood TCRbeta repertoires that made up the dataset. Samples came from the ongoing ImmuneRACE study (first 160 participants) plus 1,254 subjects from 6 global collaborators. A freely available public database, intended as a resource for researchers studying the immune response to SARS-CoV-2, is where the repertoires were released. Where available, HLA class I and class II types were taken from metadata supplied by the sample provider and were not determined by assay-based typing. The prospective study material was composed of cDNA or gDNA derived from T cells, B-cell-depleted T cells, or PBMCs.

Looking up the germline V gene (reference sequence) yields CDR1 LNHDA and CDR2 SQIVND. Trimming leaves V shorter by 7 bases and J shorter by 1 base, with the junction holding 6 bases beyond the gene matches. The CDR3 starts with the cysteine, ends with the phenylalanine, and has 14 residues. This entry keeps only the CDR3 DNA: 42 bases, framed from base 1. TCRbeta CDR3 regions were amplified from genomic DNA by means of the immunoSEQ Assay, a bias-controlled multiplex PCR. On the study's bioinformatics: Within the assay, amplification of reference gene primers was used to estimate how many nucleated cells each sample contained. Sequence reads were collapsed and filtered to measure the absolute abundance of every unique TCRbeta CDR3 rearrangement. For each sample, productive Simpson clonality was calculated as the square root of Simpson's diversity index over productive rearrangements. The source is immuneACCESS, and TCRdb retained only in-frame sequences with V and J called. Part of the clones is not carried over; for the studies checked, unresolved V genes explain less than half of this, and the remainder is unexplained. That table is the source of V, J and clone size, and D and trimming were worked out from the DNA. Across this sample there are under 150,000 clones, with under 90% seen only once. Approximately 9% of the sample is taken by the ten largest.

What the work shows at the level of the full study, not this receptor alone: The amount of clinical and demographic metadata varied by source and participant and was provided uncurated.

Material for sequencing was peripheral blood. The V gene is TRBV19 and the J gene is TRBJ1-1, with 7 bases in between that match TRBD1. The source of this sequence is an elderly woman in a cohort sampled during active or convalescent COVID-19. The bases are TGTGCCAGTACCCCCAGGGGGTGGAACACTGAAGCTTTCTTT. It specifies CASTPRGWNTEAFF.